This TCR beta chain was recovered during a study of T cells expressing NK-cell markers (dated by TCRdb to between 2020 and 2021). Turning to the overall study: TCR beta-chain repertoires were profiled in sorted CD3+CD56+NKG2C+, CD3+CD56+NKG2C- and CD3+CD56-NKG2C+ T-cell subsets from several donors. Among the eight sequenced donors, only one was HCMV-seronegative, while the other seven were HCMV-seropositive. All eight donors whose samples were sequenced were randomly selected healthy volunteers, three of them men and five women. The libraries were sequenced on Illumina HiSeq 2000/2500, MiSeq or NextSeq, producing 2 x 150 bp reads.

From the cysteine up to the phenylalanine, the CDR3 has a length of 14 residues. Only the protein is available. Per the germline V gene, SGHTA is the CDR1 and FQGTGA is the CDR2. The instrument was an Illumina HiSeq 2000. TCR beta cDNA libraries were prepared using 5'RACE template switching, which introduced a universal primer site and unique molecular identifiers. cDNA synthesis was primed from the TCR beta constant segment and was followed by two successive PCR amplification steps. Concerning the study's data processing: MIGEC was used to demultiplex reads and group reads by UMI, and MiTCR was used to assemble and quantify clonotypes. To remove erroneous sequences, TCR cDNA sequences were retained only when supported by two or more reads. The tcR package was used for downstream repertoire analysis, and clonotypes were matched between fractions using CDR3 nucleotide sequence together with V segment. VDJmatch was used to annotate antigen specificity against VDJdb, with one amino acid substitution allowed in CDR3. One entry per CDR3 protein sequence results from the TCRdb reprocessing of the reads, with DNA left out. The V and J calls shown here were made by TCRdb, not taken from the authors' results. This specimen's table enumerates 500,000 to 700,000 distinct CDR3 sequences. The leading ten clones occupy approximately 4% of the sample.

A note on this clonotype: The target of this receptor is not known.

Overall results and qualifications from the work: In over 5 donors, the dominant CD3+CD56+NKG2C+ clonotypes were among the top 10 CD8+ clonotypes and accounted for roughly 1.0-8% of CD8+ T cells. Those dominant clonotypes were again the most abundant among CD3+CD56-NKG2C+ cells in a handful of donors, at about 25-60.1%. It remained unclear whether the expanded NKG2C-expressing T cell clones were specific for HCMV antigens.

To determine HCMV serostatus, a commercial ELISA kit was used to detect HCMV-specific IgG in serum. Peripheral blood mononuclear cells were isolated from blood by Ficoll density gradient centrifugation. This receptor chain uses TRBV7-3 and TRBJ2-1; TCRdb names TRBD2, which stays unverified in the absence of DNA. This TCR came from a man aged 18 to 35 in good health. Donor details come from another sample of the same person, matched by shared clones. Sequenced: blood T cells: a sorted CD56 or NKG2C T cell subset, CD4+ or CD8+ T cells, or bulk PBMC T cells (not recorded which). The CDR3 is CASGEHSGRDEQFF.